This T cell receptor beta chain is from a study of shared clonotypes between healthy human individuals. Study in general: Per-donor plates numbered three CD4 naive, three CD4 memory, two CD8 naive and one CD8 memory.

Comment on this clone: Its target is unknown.

The table came from immunoSEQ multiplex PCR; TCRdb's copy has only in-frame clones and leaves some out. Altogether more than 2 million clones are present, about 93% being singletons, with the ten largest covering around 1.8%. Study-level points and caveats: Only blood was sampled, and tissue TCR repertoires likely differ from blood ones.

The naive CD8 population came from CD45RO-negative cells selected for CCR7, without terminally differentiated effector memory CD45RA+ cells. The specimen was naive CD8+ T cells from PBMCs. The receptor was isolated from a man aged 18 to 29 in good health. Some clones in this sample may be carry-over from other donors' samples.

CDR3 region: CASSLMGNTEAFF. CDR3 in DNA: TGTGCCAGCAGCTTAATGGGGAACACTGAAGCTTTCTTT. V and J are TRBV7-3 and TRBJ1-1, with D hard to call. Per germline, CDR1 SGHTA and CDR2 FQGTGA. This CDR3 has 13 residues. Trimming shortened V by 1 base and J by 1 base, and 4 bases separated the two germline ends.